This TCR beta chain appears in the sequencing data of a study of blood T cell repertoires in COVID-19. V gave up 1 base and J gave up 7 bases, with 11 bases separating them. The V gene's germline CDR1 is LGHDT and CDR2 YNNKEL (reference sequence). CDR3 length equals 13 residues. This clone was observed once. Repertoires were generated with immunoSEQ multiplex PCR, while TCRdb's copy carries only in-frame clones and drops some. Of around 260,000 clones in the sample, about 88% were seen once. Source material: peripheral blood. The chain joins TRBV3-1 (or the pseudogene TRBV3-2) to TRBJ2-7; the D is unclear. This sequence originates from a young man with active or convalescent COVID-19. This CDR3 is CASSQGLRWEQYF. The CDR3 region has the DNA TGTGCCAGCAGCCAAGGACTCCGATGGGAGCAGTACTTC.